This T cell receptor (beta chain) was obtained from a study of human T cells and chemical hapten exposure. Background on the study: Each week of the approximately 25-week study, patients had diphenylcyclopropenone applied to the scalp. Each patch test put 0.01% DPC on the upper back, and results were read at 6 days.

One entry per CDR3 protein results from TCRdb running MiXCR on the RACE reads. This repertoire shows about 190,000 distinct CDR3 sequences, around a quarter found once; its top ten account for 2% to 3%. V lost 5 bases to trimming and J lost 2 bases; unmatched junction nucleotides: 4. CDR3 length equals 15 residues. The germline V gene encodes CDR1 SGDLS and CDR2 YYNGEE. Time point here: patch test 3, about 24 weeks after DPC sensitization. Sample treatment: therapeutic diphenylcyclopropenone sensitization with weekly scalp DPC. The receptor was isolated from a woman aged 40 to 50 with alopecia areata. Some clones in this sample may be carry-over from other donors' samples. V is TRBV9 and J is TRBJ2-5, with 12 bases identical to TRBD1. The sample was whole blood, taken in connection with sensitization to the hapten diphenylcyclopropenone (DPC). This CDR3 is CASSLGQGAQETQYF. CDR3 DNA sequence: TGTGCCAGCAGTTTGGGACAGGGGGCACAAGAGACCCAGTACTTC.